The 18 T cell receptor beta chains listed next were all sequenced from one sample in a study of response to subunit inactivated influenza vaccine (dated 2018 in TCRdb). Library prep was done by RT-PCR. The instrument was an Illumina HiSeq 2500. The raw public reads went through TCRdb reprocessing: fastp at Q25, MiXCR clone calling, in-frame beta chains kept. Merged by CDR3 protein, the rows form single entries marked with the most common genes and DNA. This sample holds approximately 520,000 distinct CDR3 sequences; around 25% were observed only once. The ten top clones hold approximately 2% of the sample. The source material was CD4+ T cells sorted from PBMCs, sampled 4 to 6 days after vaccination. The receptors were sampled from a man aged 45-60 years who received an inactivated influenza vaccine. Donor details come from another sample of the same person, matched by shared clones.

This clonotype was detected only a few times. The V and J genes are TRBV4-1 and TRBJ2-7; 7 bases agree with TRBD1. The CDR3 consists of 15 residues. J gave up 3 bases and V 1 base, and 6 bases lay outside the gene matches. Per the germline V gene, CDR1 is MGHRA and CDR2 is YSYEKL. The CDR3: CASSQAGQSLYEQYF. The CDR3 DNA reads TGCGCCAGCAGCCAAGCGGGACAGAGTCTCTACGAGCAGTACTTC.

The chain is built from TRBV7-2 and TRBJ2-7; weak D call: TRBD1 (5 bases). The CDR3 is made up of 16 amino acids. Germline loops: CDR1 SGHTA, CDR2 FQGNSA. The germline V and J ends were trimmed by 4 bases and 0 bases, with 16 bases remaining between them. The CDR3 nucleotides are TGTGCCAGCAGCTCCCAGGGCAGCACATTCTCCTACGAGCAGTACTTC. This gives the protein CASSSQGSTFSYEQYF.

This clonotype was counted many times. V and J are TRBV12-3 or TRBV12-4 and TRBJ1-5; 7 bases are a match to TRBD1. The length of the CDR3 is 12 residues. The junction had 3 bases not matched to a gene; V was cut back by 6 bases and J by 7 bases. The CDR3 nucleotides read TGTGCCAGCAGACAGGGGAGCCAGCCCCAGCATTTT. It codes for CASRQGSQPQHF.

This chain joins TRBV29-1 and TRBJ2-5, with 9 bases aligning to TRBD2. J lost 5 bases, V lost 7 bases, and 20 bases had no gene match. This CDR3 spans 17 amino acids. Per germline, CDR1 SQVTM and CDR2 ANQGSEA. The CDR3 DNA is TGCAGCGCAGAAGTTGTGAGACTAGCGGACGGGGGGGAGACCCAGTACTTC. Residues: CSAEVVRLADGGETQYF.

The chain uses TRBV4-1 and TRBJ2-7; 8 bases are shared with TRBD2. CDR3 length equals 17 residues. Losses at the gene ends were 1 base for V and 3 bases for J; bases not matched to a gene: 11. Germline CDR1 and CDR2: MGHRA and YSYEKL. The DNA for the CDR3 is TGCGCCAGCAGCCAAGGCCCACGGAGCGGGGGACACTACGAGCAGTACTTC. It specifies CASSQGPRSGGHYEQYF.

This clonotype was observed at least ten times. The J gene is TRBJ1-2, the V gene TRBV20-1; D gene unclear. Germline loops: CDR1 DFQATT, CDR2 SNEGSKA (reference sequence). Trimming removed 1 base at V and 5 bases at J, with 5 bases between. This CDR3 comprises 11 residues. CDR3 nucleotide sequence: TGCAGTGCTAGAGGCACGTATGGCTACACCTTC. Protein product: CSARGTYGYTF.

In this sample, this clonotype turned up many times. The chain links TRBV5-1 to TRBJ2-5, with 13 bases matching TRBD2. Germline V lookup: CDR1 SGHRS, CDR2 YFSETQ. The CDR3 loop spans 18 amino acids. Unmatched junction bases numbered 10, after V lost 4 bases and J lost 1 base. As DNA, the CDR3 is TGCGCCAGCAGCCCCGGGACTAGCGGGACCGTCATCCAAGAGACCCAGTACTTC. Protein product: CASSPGTSGTVIQETQYF. The full variable domain, its missing parts supplied by reference TRBV5-1 and TRBJ2-5, is KAGVTQTPRYLIKTRGQQVTLSCSPISGHRSVSWYQQTPGQGLQFLFEYFSETQRNKGNFPGRFSGRQFSNSRSEMNVSTLELGDSALYLCASSPGTSGTVIQETQYFGPGTRLLVL.

The chain recombines TRBV5-1 with TRBJ1-4, with D uncertain. CDR3 length: 13 amino acids. CDR1 is SGHRS, CDR2 YFSETQ, per germline. The germline V and J ends were trimmed by 3 bases and 4 bases, with 7 bases remaining between them. This CDR3 is CASSSEYNEKLFF. CDR3 nucleotides: TGCGCCAGCAGCTCGGAATATAATGAAAAACTGTTTTTT.

This clonotype has just a few counts. The CDR3 here is CASSYTGGTVNEKLFF. Here the CDR3 DNA reads TGTGCCAGCAGTTACACGGGGGGGACAGTTAATGAAAAACTGTTTTTT. The rearrangement joins TRBV6-5 to TRBJ1-4; 7 bases are shared with TRBD1. J gave up 4 bases and V 2 bases, and 7 bases lay outside the gene matches. Per the germline V gene, CDR1 is MNHEY and CDR2 is SVGAGI. The CDR3 sequence is 16 residues long.

The chain uses TRBV24-1 and TRBJ2-1; perhaps D is TRBD1 or TRBD2 (5 bases each). The CDR3 loop spans 14 amino acids. The germline V and J ends were trimmed by 7 bases and 7 bases, with 16 bases remaining between them. The germline V gene encodes CDR1 KGHDR and CDR2 SFDVKD. The CDR3 reads CATRGPLHWNEQFF. CDR3 bases: TGTGCCACCAGGGGACCTCTCCATTGGAATGAGCAGTTCTTC.

The rearrangement uses TRBV6-2 or TRBV6-3 and TRBJ1-6; TRBD1 might be the D (6 bases). The germline V and J ends were trimmed by 2 bases and 4 bases, with 9 bases remaining between them. Germline lookup yields CDR1 MNHEY and CDR2 SVGEGT. The CDR3 spans 15 residues. The DNA of the CDR3 is TGTGCCAGCAGTTACCGGACAGCATATAATTCACCCCTCCACTTT. As protein: CASSYRTAYNSPLHF.

This chain connects TRBV5-6 to TRBJ2-1, with TRBD2 as a possible D gene (5 bases). There are 15 residues in the CDR3. From germline, CDR1 is SGHDT and CDR2 YYEEEE. Deletions cut 5 bases from V and 6 bases from J, with 18 bases between. CDR3 loop: CASSRNEGEINEQFF. CDR3 DNA: TGTGCCAGCAGTAGGAACGAGGGAGAGATCAATGAGCAGTTCTTC.

This clonotype came up a few times. The V and J genes are TRBV27 and TRBJ2-7, with TRBD2 matching over 9 bases. V shed 4 bases, J shed 4 bases, and the junction held 8 bases outside the gene matches. Looked up from germline, CDR1 is MNHEY and CDR2 is SMNVEV (reference sequence). The CDR3 runs to 15 residues. The CDR3 DNA reads as TGTGCCAGCAGTTCGAGCGGGGGGACGAGGTACGAGCAGTACTTC. Its protein product is CASSSSGGTRYEQYF.

This clonotype was counted a few times. This chain's CDR3 is CARGETGANVLTF. As DNA, the CDR3 is TGTGCCAGAGGAGAGACTGGGGCCAACGTCCTGACTTTC. The V call is TRBV7-9, the J call TRBJ2-6, with D unresolved. In germline, CDR1 is SEHNR, CDR2 FQNEAQ (reference sequence). This CDR3 has 13 residues. Trimming took 9 bases from V and 2 from J, leaving 8 bases between them.

V usage is TRBV5-6 and J usage is TRBJ2-5, with D possibly being TRBD2 (5 bases). This CDR3 is 13 amino acids long. From germline, CDR1 is SGHDT and CDR2 YYEEEE. The V end was cut by 0 bases, the J end by 7 bases, with 10 bases between. CDR3 loop: CASSLEGGRTQYF. DNA of the CDR3: TGTGCCAGCAGCTTGGAGGGCGGGCGGACCCAGTACTTC.

The rearrangement joins TRBV28 to TRBJ1-4; TRBD1 agrees at 12 bases. Trimming cost V 4 bases and J 7 bases; bases outside gene matches: 4. Looked up from germline, CDR1 is MDHEN and CDR2 is SYDVKM. This CDR3 is built from 15 residues. Here the CDR3 reads CASSWGQGAGEKLFF. Here the CDR3 DNA reads TGTGCCAGCAGTTGGGGACAGGGGGCGGGTGAAAAACTGTTTTTT.

This clonotype was picked up many times. The chain joins TRBV2 to TRBJ2-7; D remains ambiguous. Germline values: CDR1 SNHLY, CDR2 FYNNEI. The CDR3 has 12 amino acids. Trimming took 1 base from V and 2 from J, leaving 3 bases between them. The CDR3 is CASSEGPYEQYF. Here the CDR3 DNA reads TGTGCCAGCAGTGAAGGACCCTACGAGCAGTACTTC.

This clonotype came up a few times. J is TRBJ2-3 and V is TRBV20-1, with 8 nucleotides matching TRBD1. V trimming: 4 bases; J trimming: 3 bases; junction bases outside the gene matches: 9. There are 15 residues in the CDR3. The germline V gene has CDR1 DFQATT and CDR2 SNEGSKA (reference sequence). The CDR3: CSATLTGEGTDTQYF. In DNA, the CDR3 is TGCAGTGCTACCCTGACAGGGGAAGGAACAGATACGCAGTATTTT.